This T cell receptor (beta chain) was documented in a study of CD8+ T cells in alopecia areata. V dropped 5 bases and J dropped 6; count of bases not matched to a gene: 9. CDR3 size: 15 residues. CDR1 is MNHEY, CDR2 SVGAGI, per germline. Extracted RNA was reverse transcribed, and the resulting cDNA served as sequencing template. Assay used: immunoSEQ multiplex PCR; TCRdb lists only in-frame clones, some missing. The repertoire holds roughly 150,000 clones, with around 50% as singletons. This TCR derives from a human donor with alopecia areata. The sequencing input was CD4+ T cells sorted from blood. V and J are TRBV6-5 and TRBJ2-1; 8 nucleotides match TRBD2. CDR3 nucleotides: TGTGCCAGCAGTAGCGCGCTAACTAGCGGCAATGAGCAGTTCTTC. Its translation: CASSSALTSGNEQFF.